What follows is one T cell receptor (beta chain) and its context. Its antigen remains unidentified. This entry is derived from a study of T cell responses to AZD1222 COVID-19 vaccine. Study-level findings and limits: Donors in the cohort were predominantly white British and more often female, and clonal diversity was possibly underestimated. Repertoires were collected only later (after the peak T cell response had occurred).

V shed 5 bases and J shed 2 bases, with 12 bases lying between them. Germline lookup yields CDR1 SGHNT and CDR2 YENEEA. This CDR3 contains 14 residues. Assay: immunoSEQ multiplex PCR; the TCRdb copy retains only in-frame clones and omits some. This sample has under 110,000 clones, with around 90% found just once. The input for sequencing was peripheral blood, taken on day 0 of AZD1222 vaccination. The chain has TRBV11-3 and TRBJ1-1, with a possible D match to TRBD1 (5 bases). The source is an adult in good health. The CDR3 loop is CASSRSTDNTEAFF. The CDR3 nucleotides read TGTGCCAGCAGCCGATCGACAGATAACACTGAAGCTTTCTTT.